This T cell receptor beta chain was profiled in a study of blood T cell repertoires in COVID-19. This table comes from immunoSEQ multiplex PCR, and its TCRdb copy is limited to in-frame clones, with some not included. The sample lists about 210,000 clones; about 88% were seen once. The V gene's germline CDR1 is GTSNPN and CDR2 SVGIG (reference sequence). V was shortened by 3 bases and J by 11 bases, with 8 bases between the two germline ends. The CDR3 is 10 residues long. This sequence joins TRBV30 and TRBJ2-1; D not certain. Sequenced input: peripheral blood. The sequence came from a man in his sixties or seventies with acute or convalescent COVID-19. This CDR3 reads CAWSYTQQFF. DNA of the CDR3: TGTGCCTGGAGCTATACTCAGCAGTTCTTC.